These T cell receptor beta chains were read from a single sample in a study of Tregs in tolerant kidney transplant recipients. The protocol was immunoSEQ multiplex PCR, while the TCRdb copy is restricted to in-frame clones and leaves out a portion. The data contain about 55,000 clones, 91% of them singletons. The input for sequencing was CD8+ T cells from blood (PBMCs), taken 24 months after the transplant. The receptor source for this set is a human patient who received a combined kidney and bone marrow transplant. The graft donor may account for some of the T cells. CDR3s include the opening cysteine and the closing phenylalanine or tryptophan. The D gene is left open where the match is weak. Some rows have no size entry. The others give once, few or many, or a class for an expanded clone.

>TRBJ1-4|.|.|TRBV7-2
TGTGCCAGCAGCTTTCAGTACAGGGAAGGGGGTGAAAAACTGTTTTTT
CASSFQYREGGEKLFF
>TRBJ2-7|TRBD1|large|TRBV7-3
TGTGCCAGCAGCGCCGGGACAGGGGAAGGCTACGAGCAGTACTTC
CASSAGTGEGYEQYF
>TRBJ2-5|TRBD2|.|TRBV5-6
TGTGCCAGCAGCTCTGACCTAGCGGAAGAGACCCAGTACTTC
CASSSDLAEETQYF
>TRBJ2-7|TRBD1|.|TRBV7-9
TGTGCCAGCAGCTTAGCAGGGACAGGGGTGGGCTACGAGCAGTACTTC
CASSLAGTGVGYEQYF
>TRBJ2-5|.|.|TRBV19
TGTGCCAGTAGAAGGGGATTCGGAGAGACCCAGTACTTC
CASRRGFGETQYF
>TRBJ2-3|.|.|TRBV30
TGTGCCTGGAAATTATCTAGCTTGCCCACAGATACGCAGTATTTT
CAWKLSSLPTDTQYF
>TRBJ2-1|TRBD2|.|TRBV7-6
TGTGCCAGCAGCCCCGGGGGGGTTAATGAGCAGTTCTTC
CASSPGGVNEQFF
>TRBJ1-1|.|.|TRBV4-2
TGTGCCAGCAGCCAACCTGGGGGGGCTGAAGCTTTCTTT
CASSQPGGAEAFF
>TRBJ2-7|TRBD1|once|TRBV20-1
TGCAGTGCTAGCAAGGGGGCAGAGCAGTACTTC
CSASKGAEQYF
>TRBJ1-1|.|.|TRBV19
TGTGCCAGTACCCTAGGGGGGGTGAGCACTGAAGCTTTCTTT
CASTLGGVSTEAFF
>TRBJ2-1|TRBD2|.|TRBV9
TGTGCCAGCAGCGTAGTGGCTAGCGGGGGCTACAATGAGCAGTTCTTC
CASSVVASGGYNEQFF
>TRBJ1-2|TRBD1|.|TRBV25-1
TGTGCCAGCAGTGGGGGACAGGGTCTGACCTTAGTAAACTATGGCTACACCTTC
CASSGGQGLTLVNYGYTF
>TRBJ2-1|TRBD2|.|TRBV5-4
TGTGCCAGGTACCGGACTAGCGCGCACAATGAGCAGTTCTTC
CARYRTSAHNEQFF
>TRBJ1-1|.|.|TRBV7-3
TGTGCCAGCAGCTTCCAAACAAGGAACACTGAAGCTTTCTTT
CASSFQTRNTEAFF
>TRBJ2-5|TRBD1|.|TRBV5-1
TGCGCCAGCAGCCCCGGGACAGAACAAGAGACCCAGTACTTC
CASSPGTEQETQYF
>TRBJ2-3|TRBD2|.|TRBV5-4
TGTGCCAGCAGCGGCCCCGGGACTAAAGCAGATACGCAGTATTTT
CASSGPGTKADTQYF
>TRBJ2-1|TRBD2|.|TRBV29-1
TGCAGCGTTGGCCTGGGACTAGCGGGAGACAATGAGCAGTTCTTC
CSVGLGLAGDNEQFF
>TRBJ2-5|.|once|TRBV6-5
TGTGCCAGCAGTTACAACCCCGGGGAAGAGACCCAGTACTTC
CASSYNPGEETQYF
>TRBJ1-2|TRBD1|.|TRBV28
TGTGCCAGCAGTTTAATCCGGGACAGTTGGTCTAATGGCTACACCTTC
CASSLIRDSWSNGYTF
>TRBJ1-1|.|.|TRBV19
TGTGCCAGTAGTATAGGGCCACCCCTCACTGAAGCTTTCTTT
CASSIGPPLTEAFF
>TRBJ2-2|.|.|TRBV19
TGTGCCAGTAGTATAACTCAGGGAAGGGCCGGGGAGCTGTTTTTT
CASSITQGRAGELFF
>TRBJ1-1|TRBD1|.|TRBV4-2
TGTGCCAGCAGCTCGTGGACAGGGGGGACTGAAGCTTTCTTT
CASSSWTGGTEAFF
>TRBJ1-5|.|once|TRBV19
TGTGCCAGTAGTATAGCAGGGGCCTCTAATCAGCCCCAGCATTTT
CASSIAGASNQPQHF
>TRBJ2-1|TRBD2|.|TRBV4-3
TGCGCCAGCAGCCAAGACACGGGACTAGCGGGAGAAACTGAGCAGTTCTTC
CASSQDTGLAGETEQFF
>TRBJ2-7|TRBD2|.|TRBV19
TGTGCCAGTAGTAGCGGGAGGAACTACGAGCAGTACTTC
CASSSGRNYEQYF
>TRBJ2-1|.|once|TRBV11-3
TGTGCCAGCGGGGGCGGGACAGCCTACAATGAGCAGTTCTTC
CASGGGTAYNEQFF
>TRBJ2-5|.|once|TRBV19
TGTGCCAGTAGTTTCCAGGGGCAAGAGACCCAGTACTTC
CASSFQGQETQYF
>TRBJ1-4|.|.|TRBV30
TGTGCCTCTGCGGCAACTAATGAAAAACTGTTTTTT
CASAATNEKLFF
>TRBJ1-5|.|.|TRBV4-3
TGCGCCAGCAGCCAAGATCGGGGATTCAATCAGCCCCAGCATTTT
CASSQDRGFNQPQHF
>TRBJ1-2|.|.|TRBV7-2
TGTGCCAGCAGCTCGGTCAAAGGCGGAAACTATGGCTACACCTTC
CASSSVKGGNYGYTF
>TRBJ2-1|.|.|TRBV4-2
TGTGCCAGCAGCCAAGACTCGTCTAACTACAATGAGCAGTTCTTC
CASSQDSSNYNEQFF
>TRBJ2-1|.|.|TRBV9
TGTGCCAGCAGCCACCCCGGGGATGAGCAGTTCTTC
CASSHPGDEQFF
>TRBJ2-7|TRBD2|.|TRBV19
TGTGCCACCACGACCAGGGGGACTAGCGGGGGGGGGATTTCCTACGAGCAGTACTTC
CATTTRGTSGGGISYEQYF
>TRBJ2-5|TRBD1|.|TRBV9
TGTGCCAGCAGCGGAGGGGGCGAGGAGACCCAGTACTTC
CASSGGGEETQYF
>TRBJ2-5|TRBD2|.|TRBV11-3
TGTGCCAGCAGCTTAGATTTGGGGGGGGACCAAGAGACCCAGTACTTC
CASSLDLGGDQETQYF
>TRBJ1-2|.|.|TRBV19
TGTGCCAGTAGTATAGGTTCCCGGGTCACTAACTCCTATGGCTACACCTTC
CASSIGSRVTNSYGYTF
>TRBJ2-7|TRBD2|.|TRBV7-2
TGTGCCAGCAGCTTCCATAGTCAAGCGGGGGTGGGCTACGAGCAGTACTTC
CASSFHSQAGVGYEQYF
>TRBJ2-2|.|.|TRBV4-1
TGCGCCAGCAGCCAAGGGACTTACACCGGGGAGCTGTTTTTT
CASSQGTYTGELFF
>TRBJ2-3|.|.|TRBV7-6
TGTGCCAGCAGCTTAGGAGGGAGCGTTATAGATACGCAGTATTTT
CASSLGGSVIDTQYF
>TRBJ2-7|TRBD1|.|TRBV11-3
TGTGCCAGCAGCTCCCGGGACAGGGCCTACGAGCAGTACTTC
CASSSRDRAYEQYF
>TRBJ1-2|TRBD1|.|TRBV11-2
TGTGCCAGCAGCTCCACCGGGACAGGGGGCTGGAACTATGGCTACACCTTC
CASSSTGTGGWNYGYTF
>TRBJ2-3|TRBD2|once|TRBV4-3
TGCGCCAGCAGCCGAAAATCCCTCTTAGCGGGGAGCACAGATACGCAGTATTTT
CASSRKSLLAGSTDTQYF
>TRBJ2-1|TRBD2|.|TRBV7-2
TGTGCCAGCAGCAATGCAAGGGGACTAGCCAGAAATGAGCAGTTCTTC
CASSNARGLARNEQFF
>TRBJ1-2|.|.|TRBV10-3
TGTGCCATCAGTGAGATGTGGTCAGGGAACTATGGCTACACCTTC
CAISEMWSGNYGYTF
>TRBJ1-4|.|.|TRBV9
TGTGCCAGCAGCGTAGGCGGGCTCGCAACTAATGAAAAACTGTTTTTT
CASSVGGLATNEKLFF
>TRBJ2-7|TRBD1|once|TRBV13
TGTGCCAGCAGCATGTCCGGGACAGGGTCCTACGAGCAGTACTTC
CASSMSGTGSYEQYF
>TRBJ2-7|TRBD1|.|TRBV19
TGTGCCAGTAGTATAGGAGGGGACAGGGTCTTCTACGAGCAGTACTTC
CASSIGGDRVFYEQYF
>TRBJ2-7|.|.|TRBV9
TGTGCCAGCAGCGTAGGGGGCACCCAGACCTACGAGCAGTACTTC
CASSVGGTQTYEQYF
>TRBJ2-5|.|.|TRBV9
TGTGCCAGCAGCGTATCCGGGGTGGGGTGGGAGACCCAGTACTTC
CASSVSGVGWETQYF
>TRBJ2-7|.|.|TRBV5-8
TGTGCCAGCAGCTTCTTCGGGAGCTCCTACGAGCAGTACTTC
CASSFFGSSYEQYF
>TRBJ1-6|TRBD1|.|TRBV7-6
TGTGCCAGCAGCGCCGCGCGGGACAGGGAGAAAAATTCCCCCCTCCACTTT
CASSAARDREKNSPLHF
>TRBJ2-3|TRBD2|few|TRBV5-1
TGCGCCAGCCAACGCACCCGACTAGCGGGGACAGATACGCAGTATTTT
CASQRTRLAGTDTQYF
>TRBJ2-7|.|.|TRBV4-1
TGCGCCAGCAGCCAAGAGGACTACGCCTACGAGCAGTACTTC
CASSQEDYAYEQYF
>TRBJ2-3|.|.|TRBV30
TGTGCCTGGACAGGGGGCACAGATACGCAGTATTTT
CAWTGGTDTQYF
>TRBJ2-5|TRBD2|.|TRBV7-7
TGTGCCAGCAGCTACAGACTAGCGCGGAAAGAGACCCAGTACTTC
CASSYRLARKETQYF
>TRBJ1-2|TRBD1|.|TRBV4-1
TGCGCCAGCAGCCAAGTGACAGGGGTGCATTTGGATGGCTACACCTTC
CASSQVTGVHLDGYTF
>TRBJ1-1|.|once|TRBV7-6
TGTGCCAGCAGCTGGGGGGGGAGGCCCCATGAAGCTTTCTTT
CASSWGGRPHEAFF
>TRBJ1-6|.|.|TRBV7-9
TGTGCCAGCAGCTTTGGAGGGAGCTCCTATAATTCACCCCTCCACTTT
CASSFGGSSYNSPLHF
>TRBJ2-7|.|.|TRBV4-2
TGTGCCAGCAGCCAAGATTTAGGCGGCATAAGCTCCTACGAGCAGTACTTC
CASSQDLGGISSYEQYF